This is a list of T cell receptor beta chains from one sample in a study of blood T cell repertoires in COVID-19. Sequenced by immunoSEQ multiplex PCR; TCRdb stores in-frame clones only, minus some. This table has more than 200,000 clones, more than 70% appearing once. Sequencing was done on a sample of peripheral blood. Source of these receptors: a woman between 40 and 55 years old who had recovered from COVID-19. CDR3s include the opening cysteine and the closing phenylalanine or tryptophan. The order of the fields is clone size, CDR3 length, V gene, J gene, CDR3 protein. Size values are once, few and many counts, or a class for expanded clones, and some rows have none.

>-|14|TRBV4-1|TRBJ2-3
CASSQAYTTSTQYF
>-|13|TRBV5-1|TRBJ2-5
CASSFSLQETQYF
>-|17|TRBV5-5|TRBJ2-5
CASSLSAGGPTRETQYF
>-|16|TRBV15|TRBJ1-1
CATSGSRGGAPREAFF
>once|14|TRBV18|TRBJ1-6
CASSPAGPGSPLHF
>-|14|TRBV5-1|TRBJ2-7
CASSLETGAYEQYF
>-|12|TRBV2|TRBJ2-3
CASSGDTDTQYF
>-|14|TRBV5-1|TRBJ2-7
CASSLKRESYEQYF
>-|15|TRBV19|TRBJ2-1
CASSIGQGIINEQFF
>-|16|TRBV5-6|TRBJ1-5
CASSLAGAAVNQPQHF
>-|14|TRBV6-2/TRBV6-3|TRBJ1-1
CASSYIGRNTEAFF
>-|12|TRBV6-5|TRBJ1-1
CASYTGNTEAFF
>-|13|TRBV5-6|TRBJ2-5
CASSYDRRETQYF
>few|15|TRBV12-2|TRBJ1-5
CASRPDLGANQPQHF
>-|17|TRBV11-2|TRBJ2-5
CASSPRMGGLQQETQYF
>-|15|TRBV27|TRBJ1-6
CASSYWGAAASPLHF
>few|18|TRBV6-2/TRBV6-3|TRBJ2-5
CASSYPLGSGGARETQYF
>-|17|TRBV6-2/TRBV6-3|TRBJ2-4
CASSPVAKDLAKNIQYF
>-|14|TRBV30|TRBJ1-4
CAWSVTGINEKLFF
>-|12|TRBV11-2|TRBJ2-1
CASSAQRNEQFF
>-|15|TRBV15|TRBJ1-2
CATSRDRAPQTGYTF
>few|13|TRBV6-5|TRBJ1-3
CASTPLLGNTIYF
>-|15|TRBV6-5|TRBJ1-2
CASSSLRTDINGYTF
>-|15|TRBV5-4|TRBJ2-7
CASSLIGTASYEQYF
>few|17|TRBV28|TRBJ2-7
CASSFPGLASTGYEQYF
>-|16|TRBV11-2|TRBJ2-1
CASSFVLAGGSNEQFF
>-|17|TRBV5-1|TRBJ2-1
CASSLLGGVGPYNEQFF
>-|15|TRBV6-5|TRBJ1-6
CASSYSWVGGSPLHF
>-|13|TRBV12-3/TRBV12-4|TRBJ2-7
CASSSTGVYEQYF
>-|15|TRBV5-1|TRBJ2-5
CASSLGGRGVETQYF
>-|14|TRBV7-2|TRBJ1-5
CASSFDSSNQPQHF
>-|15|TRBV27|TRBJ2-1
CASSSQAGNYNEQFF
>once|15|TRBV3-1/TRBV3-2|TRBJ1-6
CASSQGRAGNSPLHF
>-|17|TRBV4-3|TRBJ1-2
CASSQEVVQGAPRGYTF
>-|13|TRBV6-5|TRBJ1-4
CASRGTGVEKLFF
>-|15|TRBV6-5|TRBJ2-7
CASSPTSGSSYEQYF
>-|15|TRBV5-1|TRBJ2-3
CASSLVGGTPDTQYF
>-|14|TRBV5-4|TRBJ1-2
CASSSPGQNYGYTF
>-|15|TRBV5-5|TRBJ2-5
CASSPGQATMETQYF
>once|16|TRBV5-1|TRBJ2-5
CASSLGSSGYQETQYF
>once|15|TRBV23-1|TRBJ2-2
CASSPRLENTGELFF